This T cell receptor beta chain was identified during a study of graft-versus-host responses after intestinal transplantation (dated by TCRdb to the early 2020s). Turning to the overall study: The transplants that recipients got were multivisceral, liver-intestinal, or isolated intestinal. Every recipient was given anti-thymocyte globulin induction, then maintenance tacrolimus and steroids for two to three years. Graft-versus-host and host-versus-graft alloreactive T cell clones were tracked in the graft, circulation and bone marrow after intestinal transplantation using bulk TCR-beta CDR3 sequencing. To identify alloreactive clones, pre-transplant mixed lymphocyte reaction products were sequenced and compared with unstimulated pre-transplant donor and recipient T cells. A cohort of 24 intestinal transplant recipients, including one retransplant, was enrolled, and a few patients lacking pretransplant specimens were excluded. Donor T cell macrochimerism was defined as a peak of at least 4% donor T cells among recipient peripheral blood mononuclear cells. Rather than going through the commercial service, samples from a few later patients were sequenced in-house on an Illumina MiSeq and processed with MiXCR. Broad study findings and their caveats: Conclusions were limited by the relatively low number and heterogeneity of intestinal transplant patients. Peak levels of circulating GvH clones were associated with declines in HvG clones early after transplant. GvH clones were found in recipient bone marrow, and some of the GvH clones appeared earlier in ileal mucosa or blood, which is consistent with an intestinal mucosal origin. In the allografts of patients with donor T cell macrochimerism, GvH to HvG T cell clonal ratios were high.

Library creation used the immunoSEQ multiplex PCR assay. For most patients, genomic DNA was subjected to high-throughput TCR-beta CDR3 sequencing by Adaptive Biotechnologies. Processing in the source paper ran as follows. TCR sequencing data were retrieved from Adaptive's ImmunoSEQ software for around 18 patients, whereas a few other patients were processed with MiXCR and VDJtools. CDR3 nucleotide sequences shared by donor and recipient were removed because the origin of these sequences could not be assigned. At least 2-fold expansion over unstimulated cells and a minimum CFSE-low frequency of 0.002% (template counts) or 0.001% (read counts) were required for clones to be classified as alloreactive. Clones were considered mappable if detected in sequenced pre-transplant spleen, lymph node, or MLR CFSE-low populations of the donor or recipient. The cumulative frequency of alloreactive clones was calculated as a percentage of all sequences, weighted by copy number. Imported from immuneACCESS, the table was reduced by TCRdb to in-frame sequences with V and J called. These copies leave out some clones; in studies compared against another copy, an unresolved V gene accounts for under half, and the cause of the remainder is not known. V, J and clone size reflect that table, while D and trimming were determined from the DNA. The sample table lists about 40,000 clones, nearly 90% of them with a count of one. Clones ranked in the top ten supply over 6% of the sample.

Concerning this clone itself: Its recognized antigen is unknown. The sample holds no much larger clone one base away, and base qualities are not on file.

Blood samples were collected up to 4 times in the first month after transplant and then at least monthly when available. Relative to germline, V is 8 bases shorter and J is 0 bases shorter, with 7 bases between their ends. Reading the germline V gene gives CDR1 MDHEN and CDR2 SYDVKM. The CDR3 numbers 13 residues from cysteine through phenylalanine. The retained sequence is limited to the CDR3, 39 bases, with the frame set at the first base. The clonotype was recovered from a human patient who received an intestinal transplant, so some T cells may come from the graft donor. The chain joins TRBV28 to TRBJ2-2, with the D gene not confidently named. The sequencing here drew on PBMCs, taken 260 to 270 days after transplant. The CDR3 region reads CASWTANTGELFF. The DNA sequence reads TGTGCCAGCTGGACCGCGAACACCGGGGAGCTGTTTTTT. The full variable domain, completed from the reference TRBV28 and TRBJ2-2 proteins outside the CDR3, reads DVKVTQSSRYLVKRTGEKVFLECVQDMDHENMFWYRQDPGLGLRLIYFSYDVKMKEKGDIPEGYSVSREKKERFSLILESASTNQTSMYLCASWTANTGELFFGEGSRLTVL.